The rows below give T cell receptor beta chains drawn from one sample of a study of blood T cell repertoires in COVID-19. TCRdb's copy holds only in-frame clones and misses some; the assay was immunoSEQ multiplex PCR. The data show over 130,000 clones, approximately 79% seen once. Material for sequencing was PBMCs or T cells enriched from blood (not recorded which). The receptor source for this set is a woman aged 45-60 years who had recovered from COVID-19. CDR3s include the opening cysteine and the closing phenylalanine or tryptophan. A D gene is named only where the DNA matches it firmly. The size of a clone is reported for some rows only, either as once, few or many, or as a class for expanded clones.

size,V,D,J,CDR3,DNA
NA,TRBV5-6,NA,TRBJ1-4,CASSRQGWGNEKLFF,TGTGCCAGCAGCCGGCAGGGGTGGGGGAATGAAAAACTGTTTTTT
NA,TRBV27,TRBD1,TRBJ1-3,CASSGDRSSGNTIYF,TGTGCCAGCAGTGGGGACAGGAGCTCTGGAAACACCATATATTTT
NA,TRBV9,NA,TRBJ2-3,CASSVEGTTDTQYF,TGTGCCAGCAGCGTAGAGGGGACAACAGATACGCAGTATTTT
NA,TRBV7-6,NA,TRBJ1-5,CASSPGRSGNQPQHF,TGTGCCAGCAGCCCGGGTAGATCTGGCAATCAGCCCCAGCATTTT
NA,TRBV9,NA,TRBJ1-1,CASSPSGGADTEAFF,TGTGCCAGCAGCCCCAGCGGGGGCGCGGACACTGAAGCTTTCTTT
NA,TRBV5-1,NA,TRBJ2-7,CASSLYTDPSYEQYF,TGCGCCAGCAGCTTGTACACAGACCCCTCCTACGAGCAGTACTTC
NA,TRBV12-3/TRBV12-4,NA,TRBJ2-7,CASSLVVYEQYF,TGTGCCAGCAGTTTAGTAGTCTACGAGCAGTACTTC
NA,TRBV6-1,TRBD1,TRBJ1-5,CASSEVRLGTGGFQPQHF,TGTGCCAGCAGTGAAGTGCGTTTGGGGACAGGGGGCTTCCAGCCCCAGCATTTT
NA,TRBV28,TRBD1,TRBJ2-5,CASSSGTGLETQYF,TGTGCCAGCAGCTCCGGGACAGGTCTAGAGACCCAGTACTTC
NA,TRBV28,NA,TRBJ1-5,CASSPRYQGRINQPQHF,TGTGCCAGCAGTCCGCGCTACCAGGGTAGGATCAATCAGCCCCAGCATTTT
once,TRBV29-1,NA,TRBJ2-2,CSVGSGKNTGELFF,TGCAGCGTTGGGAGCGGTAAGAACACCGGGGAGCTGTTTTTT
NA,TRBV2,NA,TRBJ2-6,CASSGRQSSGANVLTF,TGTGCCAGCAGTGGGAGGCAGTCCTCTGGGGCCAACGTCCTGACTTTC
NA,TRBV28,NA,TRBJ1-1,CASSQNTEAFF,TGTGCCAGCAGCCAGAACACTGAAGCTTTCTTT
NA,TRBV3-1/TRBV3-2,NA,TRBJ1-1,CASSQVSEAFF,TGTGCCAGCAGCCAAGTTAGTGAAGCTTTCTTT
NA,TRBV6-2/TRBV6-3,NA,TRBJ1-5,CASSPTGISAQHF,TGTGCCAGCAGCCCTACAGGAATCTCAGCCCAGCATTTT
NA,TRBV5-6,TRBD1,TRBJ2-7,CASSQRTGPSYEQYF,TGTGCCAGCAGCCAGCGGACAGGGCCCTCCTACGAGCAGTACTTC
once,TRBV13,NA,TRBJ1-2,CASSPGLGPNYGYTF,TGTGCCAGCAGCCCTGGACTGGGCCCCAACTATGGCTACACCTTC
NA,TRBV18,TRBD2,TRBJ2-3,CASSTSGGGTDTQYF,TGTGCCAGCTCGACTAGCGGGGGGGGCACAGATACGCAGTATTTT
NA,TRBV6-1,TRBD1,TRBJ1-5,CASSEFRGNQPQHF,TGTGCCAGCAGTGAATTCAGGGGGAATCAGCCCCAGCATTTT
NA,TRBV3-1/TRBV3-2,NA,TRBJ2-7,CASSQDRMSYEQYF,TGTGCCAGCAGCCAAGACAGGATGTCCTACGAGCAGTACTTC
NA,TRBV5-1,NA,TRBJ2-5,CASSLWGREETQYF,TGCGCCAGCAGCTTGTGGGGTAGGGAGGAGACCCAGTACTTC